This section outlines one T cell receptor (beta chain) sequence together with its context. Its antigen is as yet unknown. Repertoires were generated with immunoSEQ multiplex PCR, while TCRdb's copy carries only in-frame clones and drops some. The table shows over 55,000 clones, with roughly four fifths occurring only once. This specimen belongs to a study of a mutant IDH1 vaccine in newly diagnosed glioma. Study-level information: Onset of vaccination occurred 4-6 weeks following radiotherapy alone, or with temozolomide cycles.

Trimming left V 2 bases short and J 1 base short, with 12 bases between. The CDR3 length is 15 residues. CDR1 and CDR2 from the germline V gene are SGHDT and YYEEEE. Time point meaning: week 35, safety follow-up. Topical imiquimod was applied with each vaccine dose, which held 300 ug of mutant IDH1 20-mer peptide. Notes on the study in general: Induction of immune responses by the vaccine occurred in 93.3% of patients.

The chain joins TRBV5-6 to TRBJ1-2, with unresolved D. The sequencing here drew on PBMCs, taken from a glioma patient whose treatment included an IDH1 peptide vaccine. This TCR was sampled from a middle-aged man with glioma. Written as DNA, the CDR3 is TGTGCCAGCAGCTTTGGCAGCTCAATTAACTATGGCTACACCTTC. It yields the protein CASSFGSSINYGYTF.